This T cell receptor (beta chain) was captured in a study of control samples from healthy donors and cancer patients. The germline CDR1 and CDR2 sequences are KGHSH and LQKENI. V lost 3 bases, J lost 3 bases, and 7 bases stayed unmatched. This CDR3 region has 16 residues. This table comes from immunoSEQ multiplex PCR, and its TCRdb copy is limited to in-frame clones, with some not included. The sample lists 84,000 or so clones; 70% to 85% were seen once. Sequencing was carried out using PBMCs. This clonotype was obtained from a man aged 55 to 70 with head and neck cancer. J is TRBJ2-3 and V is TRBV18, with 9 bases lining up with TRBD1. The CDR3, as DNA: TGTGCCAGCTCACCGGGACAGGGACGGGGGACAGATACGCAGTATTTT. Amino acids: CASSPGQGRGTDTQYF.